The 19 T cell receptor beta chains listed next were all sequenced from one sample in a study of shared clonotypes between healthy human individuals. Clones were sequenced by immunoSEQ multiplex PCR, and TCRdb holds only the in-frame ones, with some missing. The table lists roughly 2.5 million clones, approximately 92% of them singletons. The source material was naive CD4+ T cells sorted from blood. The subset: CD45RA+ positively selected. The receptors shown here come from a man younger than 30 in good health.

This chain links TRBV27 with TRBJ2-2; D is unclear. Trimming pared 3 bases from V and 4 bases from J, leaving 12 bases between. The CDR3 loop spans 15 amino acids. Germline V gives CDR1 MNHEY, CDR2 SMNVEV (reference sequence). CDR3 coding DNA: TGTGCCAGCAGTTTGTTTCGAGTGGGCACCGGGGAGCTGTTTTTT. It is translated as CASSLFRVGTGELFF.

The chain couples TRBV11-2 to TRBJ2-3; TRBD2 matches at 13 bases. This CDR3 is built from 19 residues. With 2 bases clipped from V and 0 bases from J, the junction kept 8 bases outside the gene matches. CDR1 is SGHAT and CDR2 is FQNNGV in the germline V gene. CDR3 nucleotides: TGTGCCAGCAGCTTAACTTGGACTAGCGGGGGCCTTAGCACAGATACGCAGTATTTT. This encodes CASSLTWTSGGLSTDTQYF.

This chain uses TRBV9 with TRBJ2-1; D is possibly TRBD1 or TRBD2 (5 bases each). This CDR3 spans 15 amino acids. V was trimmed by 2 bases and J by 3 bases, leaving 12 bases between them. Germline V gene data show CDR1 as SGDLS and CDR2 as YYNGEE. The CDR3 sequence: CASSVTGQSYNEQFF. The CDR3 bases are TGTGCCAGCAGCGTGACGGGGCAGAGCTACAATGAGCAGTTCTTC.

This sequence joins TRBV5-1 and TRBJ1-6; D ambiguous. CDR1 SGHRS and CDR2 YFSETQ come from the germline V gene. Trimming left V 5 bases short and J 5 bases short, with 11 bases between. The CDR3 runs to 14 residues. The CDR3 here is CASSVGHNNSPLHF. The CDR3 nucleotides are TGCGCCAGCAGTGTTGGGCACAATAATTCACCCCTCCACTTT.

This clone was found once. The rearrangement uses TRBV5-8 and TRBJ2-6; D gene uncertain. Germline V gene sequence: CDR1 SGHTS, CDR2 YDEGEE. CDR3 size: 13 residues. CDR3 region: CASRFSGANVLTF. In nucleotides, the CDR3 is TGTGCTTCTCGGTTCTCTGGGGCCAACGTCCTGACTTTC.

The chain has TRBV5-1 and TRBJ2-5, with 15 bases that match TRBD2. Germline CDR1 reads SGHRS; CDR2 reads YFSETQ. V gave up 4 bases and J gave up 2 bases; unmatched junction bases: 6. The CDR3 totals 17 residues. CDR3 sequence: CASSKGLAGGLQETQYF. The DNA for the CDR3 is TGCGCCAGCAGCAAGGGACTAGCGGGGGGCCTACAAGAGACCCAGTACTTC.

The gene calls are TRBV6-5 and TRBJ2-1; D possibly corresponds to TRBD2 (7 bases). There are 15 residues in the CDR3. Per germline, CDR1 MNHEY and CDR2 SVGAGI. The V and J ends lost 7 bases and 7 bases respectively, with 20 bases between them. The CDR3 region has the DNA TGTGCCAGCACCCCGGGGGCGGGAGCGATGAATGAGCAGTTCTTC. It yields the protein CASTPGAGAMNEQFF.

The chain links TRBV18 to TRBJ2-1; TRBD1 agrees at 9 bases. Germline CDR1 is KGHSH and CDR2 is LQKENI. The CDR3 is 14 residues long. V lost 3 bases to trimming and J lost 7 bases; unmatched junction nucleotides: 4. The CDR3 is CASSPMTGGNEQFF. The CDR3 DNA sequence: TGTGCCAGCTCACCGATGACAGGGGGGAATGAGCAGTTCTTC.

The CDR3 spells CASSSPGQINEKLFF. The CDR3 DNA sequence: TGTGCCAGCAGCTCACCGGGACAAATTAATGAAAAACTGTTTTTT. V gene TRBV7-9 combines with J gene TRBJ1-4, with D tentatively TRBD1 (6 bases). The CDR3 runs to 15 residues. V was trimmed by 4 bases and J by 4 bases, leaving 13 bases between them. Germline V gene sequence: CDR1 SEHNR, CDR2 FQNEAQ (reference sequence).

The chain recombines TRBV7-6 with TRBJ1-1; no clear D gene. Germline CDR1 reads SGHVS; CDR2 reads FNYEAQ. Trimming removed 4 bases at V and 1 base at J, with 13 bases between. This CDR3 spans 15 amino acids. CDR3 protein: CASSSTRKANTEAFF. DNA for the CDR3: TGTGCCAGCAGCTCTACCAGGAAAGCGAACACTGAAGCTTTCTTT.

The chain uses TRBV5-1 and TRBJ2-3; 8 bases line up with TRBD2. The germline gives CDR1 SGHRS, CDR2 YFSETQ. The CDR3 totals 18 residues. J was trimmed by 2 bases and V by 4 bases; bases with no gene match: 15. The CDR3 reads CASSAGRLAGRITDTQYF. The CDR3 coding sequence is TGCGCCAGCAGCGCCGGGCGGCTAGCGGGCCGGATCACAGATACGCAGTATTTT.

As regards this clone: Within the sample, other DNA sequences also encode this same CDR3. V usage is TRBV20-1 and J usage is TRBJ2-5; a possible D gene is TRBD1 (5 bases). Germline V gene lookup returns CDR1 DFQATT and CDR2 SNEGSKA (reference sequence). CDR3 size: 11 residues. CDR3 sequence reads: CSAQGQETQYF. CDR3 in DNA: TGCAGCGCGCAGGGCCAAGAGACCCAGTACTTC.

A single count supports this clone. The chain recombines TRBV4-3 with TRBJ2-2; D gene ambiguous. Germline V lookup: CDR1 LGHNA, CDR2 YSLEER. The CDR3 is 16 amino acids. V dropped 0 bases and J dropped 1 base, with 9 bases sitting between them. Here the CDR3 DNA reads TGCGCCAGCAGCCAAGATGATCTGGGGAACACCGGGGAGCTGTTTTTT. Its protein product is CASSQDDLGNTGELFF.

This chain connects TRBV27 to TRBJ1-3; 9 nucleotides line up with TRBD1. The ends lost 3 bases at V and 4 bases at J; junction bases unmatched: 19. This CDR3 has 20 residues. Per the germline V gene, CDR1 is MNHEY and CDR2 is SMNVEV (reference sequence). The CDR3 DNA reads TGTGCCAGCAGTTTCGTATCGGGACAGGGTTTCCCTTTACCGGGAAACACCATATATTTT. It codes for CASSFVSGQGFPLPGNTIYF.

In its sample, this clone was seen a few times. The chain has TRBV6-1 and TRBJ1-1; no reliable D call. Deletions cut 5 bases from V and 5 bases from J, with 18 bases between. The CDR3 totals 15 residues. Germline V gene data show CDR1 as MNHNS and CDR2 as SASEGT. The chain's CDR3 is CASSTYRAPMTEAFF. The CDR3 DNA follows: TGTGCCAGCAGTACTTATAGGGCCCCGATGACTGAAGCTTTCTTT.

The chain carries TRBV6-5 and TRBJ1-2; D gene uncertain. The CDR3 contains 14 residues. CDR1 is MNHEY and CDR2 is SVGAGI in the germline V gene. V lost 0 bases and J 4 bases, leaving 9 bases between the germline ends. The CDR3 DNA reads TGTGCCAGCAGTTACTCGGTCCAGCTCTATGGCTACACCTTC. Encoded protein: CASSYSVQLYGYTF.

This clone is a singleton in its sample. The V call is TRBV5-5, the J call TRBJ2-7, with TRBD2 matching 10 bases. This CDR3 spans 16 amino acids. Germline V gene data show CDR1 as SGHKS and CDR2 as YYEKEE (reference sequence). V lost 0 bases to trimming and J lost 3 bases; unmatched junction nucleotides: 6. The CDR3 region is CASSLDPSGGVYEQYF. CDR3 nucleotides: TGTGCCAGCAGCTTGGATCCTAGCGGGGGCGTCTACGAGCAGTACTTC.

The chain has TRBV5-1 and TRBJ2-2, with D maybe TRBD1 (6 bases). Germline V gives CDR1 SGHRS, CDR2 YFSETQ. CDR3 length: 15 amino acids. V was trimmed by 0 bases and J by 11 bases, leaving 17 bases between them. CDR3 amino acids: CASSLGRGPIEELFF. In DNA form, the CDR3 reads TGCGCCAGCAGCTTGGGCAGGGGCCCCATCGAAGAGCTGTTTTTT.

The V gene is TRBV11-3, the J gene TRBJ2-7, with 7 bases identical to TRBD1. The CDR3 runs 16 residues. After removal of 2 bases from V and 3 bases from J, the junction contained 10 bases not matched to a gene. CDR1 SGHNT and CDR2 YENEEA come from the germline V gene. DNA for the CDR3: TGTGCCAGCAGCTTATTTCCCTCCGCAGGGGGCTACGAGCAGTACTTC. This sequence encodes CASSLFPSAGGYEQYF.